This T cell receptor (beta chain) derives from a study of T-cell memory formation after mild COVID-19. Via MiXCR, TCRdb re-called the 5' RACE reads, giving one row per CDR3 protein. Of hundreds of thousands of distinct CDR3 sequences listed, roughly 22% are singletons. Germline values: CDR1 SEHNR, CDR2 FQNEAQ (reference sequence). The CDR3 covers 15 residues. With V trimmed by 8 bases and J by 4 bases, 8 bases remained unmatched. Points from the study as a whole: Prior to infection, memory already included some responding clones, suggesting cross-reactive memory joined.

As regards this clonotype: Its antigen remains unidentified.

This chain connects TRBV7-9 to TRBJ2-3; 11 bases are a match to TRBD2. The material sequenced was PBMCs or a T cell subset sorted from them (not recorded which). This sequence was found in an adult woman who had mild COVID-19 (a few samples of this study predate the infection). Cell type and time point are not known. CDR3 sequence (DNA): TGTGCCAGCGAAAGCCTAGCGGGAGGCCCAGATACGCAGTATTTT. Protein product: CASESLAGGPDTQYF.